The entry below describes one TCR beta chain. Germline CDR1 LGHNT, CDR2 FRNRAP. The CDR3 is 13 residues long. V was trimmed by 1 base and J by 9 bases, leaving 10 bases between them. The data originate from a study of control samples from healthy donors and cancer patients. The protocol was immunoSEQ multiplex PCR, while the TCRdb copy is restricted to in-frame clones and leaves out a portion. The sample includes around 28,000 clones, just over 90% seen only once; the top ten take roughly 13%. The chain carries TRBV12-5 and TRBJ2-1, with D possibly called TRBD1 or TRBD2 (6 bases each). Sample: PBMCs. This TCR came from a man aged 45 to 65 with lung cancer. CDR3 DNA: TGTGCTAGTGGTTTGGCGGGGGCAGTTGAGCAGTTCTTC. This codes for CASGLAGAVEQFF.